This entry lists 26 T cell receptor beta chains sequenced from one sample in a study of response to subunit inactivated influenza vaccine. TCRdb reprocessed the RT-PCR reads with MiXCR, giving one entry per CDR3 protein. This table has 500,000 to 600,000 distinct CDR3 sequences, around 10% appearing once. The sample also formed part of further work on T cells expressing NK-cell markers. That report notes: 5'RACE template switching with UMIs produced the TCR beta cDNA.

The sample consisted of PBMCs from blood, taken on the day of vaccination. Receptors originate from a man between 50 and 59 years old who received an inactivated influenza vaccine.

The CDR3 spells CASGTDREQYF. The DNA for the CDR3 is TGTGCCAGCGGAACCGACCGCGAGCAGTACTTC. The genes are TRBV12-3 or TRBV12-4 and TRBJ2-7; D call uncertain. CDR3 length equals 11 residues. Trimming cost V 8 bases and J 6 bases, with 11 bases left between them.

V gene TRBV4-3 combines with J gene TRBJ2-5; D may be TRBD1 (6 bases). Germline-derived CDR1 and CDR2 are LGHNA and YSLEER. This CDR3 comprises 14 residues. Trimming stripped 4 bases from V and 4 bases from J, with 13 bases between. The CDR3 DNA follows: TGCGCCAGCAGCCCTTGGGACACCTCAGAGACCCAGTACTTC. As protein: CASSPWDTSETQYF.

This chain connects TRBV3-1 to TRBJ1-1; D is perhaps TRBD1 (6 bases). The CDR3 extends over 16 amino acids. V lost 0 bases and J 5 bases, leaving 16 bases between the germline ends. Germline V CDR1 and CDR2: LGHDT, YNNKEL (reference sequence). CDR3: CASSQDPGGAGTEAFF. CDR3 bases: TGTGCCAGCAGCCAAGATCCTGGGGGGGCGGGAACTGAAGCTTTCTTT.

The rearrangement uses TRBV6-2 or TRBV6-3 and TRBJ2-5; D is perhaps TRBD1 (6 bases). Germline CDR1 is MNHEY and CDR2 is SVGEGT. CDR3 length: 14 amino acids. The V end lost 4 bases, the J end lost 4 bases, and 13 bases lay between the germline ends. CDR3 sequence (DNA): TGTGCCAGCAGTTCCAACAGGGCCTCAGAGACCCAGTACTTC. Its translation: CASSSNRASETQYF.

This rearrangement joins TRBV6-1 to TRBJ2-2; unclear D gene. V shed 11 bases and J shed 1 base, with 17 bases lying between them. In germline, CDR1 is MNHNS, CDR2 SASEGT. The CDR3 covers 15 residues. CDR3 DNA: TGTGCCTCCACCACTCCCCCGGGGAACACCGGGGAGCTGTTTTTT. Amino acid sequence: CASTTPPGNTGELFF.

The gene calls are TRBV4-1 and TRBJ2-3, with D possibly matching TRBD2 (5 bases). This CDR3 comprises 15 residues. With 0 bases removed from V and 3 bases from J, the gap between germline ends came to 10 bases. Per germline, CDR1 MGHRA and CDR2 YSYEKL. The CDR3 DNA is TGCGCCAGCAGCCAAGATTCGAGGGAGACAGATACGCAGTATTTT. Translation gives CASSQDSRETDTQYF.

V and J are TRBV20-1 and TRBJ2-5, with TRBD2 identical over 8 bases. The germline gives CDR1 DFQATT, CDR2 SNEGSKA (reference sequence). This CDR3 comprises 13 residues. Losses at the gene ends were 8 bases for V and 4 bases for J; bases not matched to a gene: 9. The CDR3 is CSWPGGLRETQYF. The CDR3 bases are TGCAGTTGGCCGGGGGGGCTACGAGAGACCCAGTACTTC.

The CDR3 reads CASSQVFGQGNQPQHF. In DNA, the CDR3 is TGCGCCAGCAGCCAGGTGTTCGGACAGGGAAATCAGCCCCAGCATTTT. The chain is built from TRBV4-1 and TRBJ1-5, with 8 bases lining up with TRBD1. J gave up 4 bases and V 3 bases, and 8 bases lay outside the gene matches. The germline V gene encodes CDR1 MGHRA and CDR2 YSYEKL. This CDR3 contains 16 residues.

This clonotype showed up just a few times. The chain couples TRBV5-1 to TRBJ2-7; 8 positions agree with TRBD2. Trimming cost V 4 bases and J 2 bases; bases outside gene matches: 11. The CDR3 is 16 residues long. Looked up from germline, CDR1 is SGHRS and CDR2 is YFSETQ. In DNA form, the CDR3 reads TGCGCCAGCAGCCCCAGCCCCAGCGGGGGAACCTACGAGCAGTACTTC. Residues: CASSPSPSGGTYEQYF.

This clonotype was picked up a small number of times. The chain joins TRBV5-1 to TRBJ2-7, with 15 bases identical to TRBD2. Germline V gene lookup returns CDR1 SGHRS and CDR2 YFSETQ. The CDR3 runs to 16 residues. J lost 2 bases, V lost 4 bases, and 4 bases had no gene match. DNA for the CDR3: TGCGCCAGCAGCCAGGGACTAGCGGGAGGCACCTACGAGCAGTACTTC. It encodes CASSQGLAGGTYEQYF.

This clonotype was found a few times. The rearrangement links TRBV7-2 to TRBJ2-5, with 10 bases lining up with TRBD2. This CDR3 is built from 14 residues. Germline values: CDR1 SGHTA, CDR2 FQGNSA. Unmatched junction bases numbered 5, after V lost 5 bases and J lost 5 bases. CDR3 sequence: CASSQLAGLETQYF. The CDR3 nucleotides read TGTGCCAGCAGCCAACTAGCGGGGCTGGAGACCCAGTACTTC.

This clonotype was counted between two and nine times. This chain links TRBV18 with TRBJ1-1; 7 bases match TRBD1. After removal of 6 bases from V and 4 bases from J, the junction contained 5 bases not matched to a gene. Per the germline V gene, CDR1 is KGHSH and CDR2 is LQKENI. CDR3 length: 13 amino acids. CDR3 nucleotides: TGTGCCAGCTCCACAGGGGCAAGCACTGAAGCTTTCTTT. Protein: CASSTGASTEAFF.

This clonotype was counted only a few times. The CDR3, as DNA: TGTGCCATCAGGGAATCTAGCGGTAATACCTACGAGCAGTACTTC. Translated, it gives CAIRESSGNTYEQYF. The V gene is TRBV10-3, the J gene TRBJ2-7; 7 bases match TRBD2. J gave up 2 bases and V 6 bases, and 10 bases lay outside the gene matches. The CDR3 length is 15 residues. CDR1 ENHRY and CDR2 SYGVKD come from the germline V gene.

The V call is TRBV21-1, the J call TRBJ2-2. TRBV21-1 counts as a pseudogene. This CDR3 region has 17 residues. CDR3 bases: TGTGCCAGCAGCGTCATACGTGGCAACCTGAACACCGGGGAGCTGATTTTT. This sequence encodes CASSVIRGNLNTGELIF.

This clonotype was detected a few times. The chain carries TRBV11-2 and TRBJ2-1; D perhaps matches TRBD1 (6 bases). The CDR3 runs 14 residues. Trimming cost V 4 bases and J 6 bases, with 13 bases left between them. Per the germline V gene, CDR1 is SGHAT and CDR2 is FQNNGV. CDR3 DNA: TGTGCCAGCAGCTCCATACAGGGTTGCAATGAGCAGTTCTTC. Protein: CASSSIQGCNEQFF.

The chain has TRBV7-2 and TRBJ1-3; D remains unclear. The V and J ends lost 6 bases and 4 bases respectively, with 10 bases between them. There are 13 residues in the CDR3. The germline V gene has CDR1 SGHTA and CDR2 FQGNSA. The CDR3 bases are TGTGCCAGCAGACAGACGGGGGGAAACACCATATATTTT. This translates into CASRQTGGNTIYF.

This clonotype was counted only a few times. CDR3 DNA sequence: TGTGCCAGCAGTTTACTAGACAATCAGCCCCAGCATTTT. It translates to CASSLLDNQPQHF. The V and J genes are TRBV28 and TRBJ1-5; no definite D call. CDR3 length: 13 residues. CDR1 and CDR2 (germline): MDHEN, SYDVKM. The germline V and J ends were trimmed by 2 bases and 3 bases, with 5 bases remaining between them.

The chain is built from TRBV7-2 and TRBJ2-4; either TRBD1 or TRBD2 may fit D (5 bases each). The V gene's germline CDR1 is SGHTA and CDR2 FQGNSA. CDR3 length: 13 residues. Between the trimmed V and J ends, which lost 5 bases and 7 bases, there was a span of 12 bases. The CDR3 nucleotides read TGTGCCAGCAGCCCTGGGGCTAGCAACATTCAGTACTTC. Translation: CASSPGASNIQYF.

This clonotype occurred a few times. The genes are TRBV4-3 and TRBJ2-3, with TRBD2 identical over 7 bases. J gave up 8 bases and V 0 bases, and 11 bases lay outside the gene matches. Germline assignment: CDR1 LGHNA and CDR2 YSLEER. This CDR3 region has 16 residues. The CDR3 sequence: CASSQDLRGRSGTQYF. The CDR3 DNA follows: TGCGCCAGCAGCCAAGATTTGCGGGGGAGGTCTGGTACGCAGTATTTT.

This clonotype was seen only a few times. The V call is TRBV29-1, the J call TRBJ2-7, with D possibly TRBD2 on 5 matching bases. Trimming took 4 bases from V and 6 from J, leaving 16 bases between them. Germline CDR1 SQVTM, CDR2 ANQGSEA. CDR3 length equals 13 residues. DNA for the CDR3: TGCAGCGTTGTGGCGCAAGCGGTTGGCGAGCAGTACTTC. Amino acid sequence: CSVVAQAVGEQYF.

Many counts were recorded for this clonotype. The V gene is TRBV5-1, the J gene TRBJ2-1; the D is unclear. Germline V lookup: CDR1 SGHRS, CDR2 YFSETQ. There are 16 residues in the CDR3. The V gene lost 4 bases and the J gene lost 2 bases, with 16 bases spanning the gap. CDR3 sequence reads: CASSGTLWTPYNEQFF. The CDR3 nucleotides are TGCGCCAGCAGCGGAACTCTATGGACCCCCTACAATGAGCAGTTCTTC.

This clonotype was counted only a few times. The V and J genes are TRBV20-1 and TRBJ2-3; 12 nucleotides align to TRBD2. With V trimmed by 3 bases and J by 5 bases, 12 bases remained unmatched. The CDR3 spans 17 residues. Germline V gives CDR1 DFQATT, CDR2 SNEGSKA (reference sequence). The CDR3 nucleotides read TGCAGTGCTAGTGGGCCTAGCGGGGGGGCTCTTAAAGATACGCAGTATTTT. This codes for CSASGPSGGALKDTQYF.

The gene calls are TRBV15 and TRBJ1-4; D call uncertain. The CDR3 runs 15 residues. CDR1 LNHNV and CDR2 YYDKDF come from the germline V gene (reference sequence). Trimming removed 0 bases from V and 8 bases from J, with 13 bases in between. The CDR3 nucleotides read TGTGCCACCAGCAGAGATTCCCCAGTGTACGAAAAACTGTTTTTT. Translation: CATSRDSPVYEKLFF.

The sample holds many counts of this clonotype. J is TRBJ2-2 and V is TRBV28; D is uncertain. Germline V CDR1 and CDR2: MDHEN, SYDVKM. CDR3 length: 14 residues. The V and J ends lost 2 bases and 2 bases respectively, with 6 bases between them. The CDR3 DNA is TGTGCCAGCAGTTTAAGCTTCAACACCGGGGAGCTGTTTTTT. Residues: CASSLSFNTGELFF.

This clonotype turned up a few times. V and J are TRBV5-6 and TRBJ2-7, with 8 bases fitting TRBD2. Germline V CDR1 and CDR2: SGHDT, YYEEEE. Trimming at V came to 4 bases and at J to 4 bases, leaving 13 bases not matched to a gene. The length of the CDR3 is 16 residues. The CDR3 sequence: CASSPLAGPTSYEQYF. CDR3 nucleotides: TGTGCCAGCAGCCCCCTAGCGGGCCCAACTTCTTACGAGCAGTACTTC. The entire variable domain, with the rest obtained from reference TRBV5-6 and TRBJ2-7, is as follows: DAGVTQSPTHLIKTRGQQVTLRCSPKSGHDTVSWYQQALGQGPQFIFQYYEEEERQRGNFPDRFSGHQFPNYSSELNVNALLLGDSALYLCASSPLAGPTSYEQYFGPGTRLTVT.

In this sample, this clonotype turned up a few times. The chain carries TRBV28 and TRBJ1-4; D possibly corresponds to TRBD1 (5 bases). The CDR3 is 13 residues long. From germline, CDR1 is MDHEN and CDR2 SYDVKM. The V end was cut by 4 bases, the J end by 6 bases, with 9 bases between. The CDR3 here is CASSSGQHEKLFF. The CDR3 DNA follows: TGTGCCAGCAGTTCGGGGCAACATGAAAAACTGTTTTTT. The whole variable domain, remainder taken from reference TRBV28 and TRBJ1-4, is DVKVTQSSRYLVKRTGEKVFLECVQDMDHENMFWYRQDPGLGLRLIYFSYDVKMKEKGDIPEGYSVSREKKERFSLILESASTNQTSMYLCASSSGQHEKLFFGSGTQLSVL.